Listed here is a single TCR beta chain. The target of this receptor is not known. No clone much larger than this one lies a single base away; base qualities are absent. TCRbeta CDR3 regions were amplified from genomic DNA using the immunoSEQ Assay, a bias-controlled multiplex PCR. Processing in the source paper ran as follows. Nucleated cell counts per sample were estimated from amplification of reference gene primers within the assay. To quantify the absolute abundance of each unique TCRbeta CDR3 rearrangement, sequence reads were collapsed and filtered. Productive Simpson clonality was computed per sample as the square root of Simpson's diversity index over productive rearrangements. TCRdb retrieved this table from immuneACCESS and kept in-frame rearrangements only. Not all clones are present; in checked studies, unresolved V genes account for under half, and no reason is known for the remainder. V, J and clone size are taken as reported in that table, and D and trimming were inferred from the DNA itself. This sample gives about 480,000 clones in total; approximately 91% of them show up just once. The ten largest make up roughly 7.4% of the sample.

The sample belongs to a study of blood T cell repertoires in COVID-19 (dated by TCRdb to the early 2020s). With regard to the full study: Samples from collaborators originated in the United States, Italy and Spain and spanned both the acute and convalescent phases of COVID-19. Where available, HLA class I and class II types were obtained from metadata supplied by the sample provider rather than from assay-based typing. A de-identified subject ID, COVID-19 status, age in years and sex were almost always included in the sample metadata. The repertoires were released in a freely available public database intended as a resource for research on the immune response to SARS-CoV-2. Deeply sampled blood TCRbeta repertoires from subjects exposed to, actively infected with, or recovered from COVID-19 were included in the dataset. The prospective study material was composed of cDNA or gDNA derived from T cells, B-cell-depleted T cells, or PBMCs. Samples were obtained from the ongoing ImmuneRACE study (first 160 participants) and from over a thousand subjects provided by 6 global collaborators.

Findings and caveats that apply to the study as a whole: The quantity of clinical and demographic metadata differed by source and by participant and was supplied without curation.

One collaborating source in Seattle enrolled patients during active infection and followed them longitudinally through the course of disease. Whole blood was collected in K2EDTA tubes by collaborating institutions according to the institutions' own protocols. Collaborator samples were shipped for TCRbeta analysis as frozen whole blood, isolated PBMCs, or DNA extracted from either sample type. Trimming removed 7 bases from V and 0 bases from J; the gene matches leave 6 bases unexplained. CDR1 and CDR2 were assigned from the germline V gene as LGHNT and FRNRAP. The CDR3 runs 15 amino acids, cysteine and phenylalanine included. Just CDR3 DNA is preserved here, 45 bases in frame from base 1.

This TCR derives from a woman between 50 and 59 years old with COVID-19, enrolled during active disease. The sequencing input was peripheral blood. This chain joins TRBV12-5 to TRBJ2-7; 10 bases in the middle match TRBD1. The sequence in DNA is TGTGCTAGTGCTCAGGACAGGGGGGGCTCCTACGAGCAGTACTTC. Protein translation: CASAQDRGGSYEQYF.